These T cell receptor beta chains were read from a single sample in a study of T cell repertoires in cytomegalovirus infection. TCRdb re-called the reads with MiXCR, one entry per CDR3 protein. The table lists around 750,000 distinct CDR3 sequences, roughly 33% of them singletons, with 9.5% to 15% in the top ten. No cognate antigen is known for these TCRs. Sequencing was performed on cultured CD8+ T cells from PBMCs, taken from culture after CMV antigen stimulation. Every receptor here comes from a human donor in good health (CMV status not recorded). Some clones in this sample may be carry-over from other donors' samples. CDR3s include the opening cysteine and the closing phenylalanine or tryptophan. Each record gives: CDR3 DNA, CDR3 protein, V gene, D gene, J gene, clone size. D genes are given only for firm matches. The listing skips clone size in some rows; elsewhere it reads once, few, many or a size class.

CDR3 DNA: TGTGCCACTCGGGGACAGGGGGCCTACGAGCAGTACTTC; CDR3 protein: CATRGQGAYEQYF; V gene: TRBV27; D gene: TRBD1; J gene: TRBJ2-7; clone size: few
CDR3 DNA: TGTGCCAGCAGCTCAACGAACAGGGAAACTAGCAATCAGCCCCAGCATTTT; CDR3 protein: CASSSTNRETSNQPQHF; V gene: TRBV7-9; D gene: NA; J gene: TRBJ1-5; clone size: many
CDR3 DNA: TGTGCCAGCAGCTTAGCGGGGGGGGGCCTACCAGATACGCAGTATTTT; CDR3 protein: CASSLAGGGLPDTQYF; V gene: TRBV7-8; D gene: NA; J gene: TRBJ2-3; clone size: many
CDR3 DNA: TGTGCCAGCACCAGGGGGAGTAGTAATGAGCAGTTCTTC; CDR3 protein: CASTRGSSNEQFF; V gene: TRBV28; D gene: TRBD1; J gene: TRBJ2-1; clone size: NA
CDR3 DNA: TGTGCCAGTAGTATATCCCTCCGGGACAGGCCGAATCCTGGAAACACCATATATTTT; CDR3 protein: CASSISLRDRPNPGNTIYF; V gene: TRBV19; D gene: TRBD1; J gene: TRBJ1-3; clone size: once
CDR3 DNA: TGCGCCAGCAGCTTGGCGGGGGGACTTAATACCGGTTCTTTCTTT; CDR3 protein: CASSLAGGLNTGSFF; V gene: TRBV5-1; D gene: NA; J gene: TRBJ1-1; clone size: NA
CDR3 DNA: TGTGCCAGTAGACGCTACGAGCAGTACTTC; CDR3 protein: CASRRYEQYF; V gene: TRBV19; D gene: NA; J gene: TRBJ2-7; clone size: NA
CDR3 DNA: TGTGCCAGTAGTATAGCTCAGCTTGTCGTCAATCAGCCCCAGCATTTT; CDR3 protein: CASSIAQLVVNQPQHF; V gene: TRBV19; D gene: NA; J gene: TRBJ1-5; clone size: NA
CDR3 DNA: TGTGCCAGCAGCCTTCGGGGGGGCAAATACGAGCAGTACTTC; CDR3 protein: CASSLRGGKYEQYF; V gene: TRBV7-9; D gene: TRBD2; J gene: TRBJ2-7; clone size: few
CDR3 DNA: TGCGCCAGCACTGCCAGGGGATATGAAAAACTGTTTTTT; CDR3 protein: CASTARGYEKLFF; V gene: TRBV4-1; D gene: NA; J gene: TRBJ1-4; clone size: NA
CDR3 DNA: TGTGCCAGCAGCTTAGGCTCCTTTTATGGGGGGAATAATGAAAAACTGTTTTTT; CDR3 protein: CASSLGSFYGGNNEKLFF; V gene: TRBV7-8; D gene: NA; J gene: TRBJ1-4; clone size: few
CDR3 DNA: TGTGCCAGCAGCTTGGTTCCGGGGGAGTGGACAGATACGCAGTATTTT; CDR3 protein: CASSLVPGEWTDTQYF; V gene: TRBV5-4; D gene: NA; J gene: TRBJ2-3; clone size: few
CDR3 DNA: TGTGCCAGTAGTATCGGAGGACAGCTATACAATGAGCAGTTCTTC; CDR3 protein: CASSIGGQLYNEQFF; V gene: TRBV19; D gene: NA; J gene: TRBJ2-1; clone size: NA
CDR3 DNA: TGTGCCAGCAGCCCGGGACAGGTCGCCTACGAGCAGTACTTC; CDR3 protein: CASSPGQVAYEQYF; V gene: TRBV7-9; D gene: TRBD1; J gene: TRBJ2-7; clone size: many
CDR3 DNA: TGTGCCAGCAGCCGACCGGGACTAGCGGGGGGGATCCACGAGCAGTACTTC; CDR3 protein: CASSRPGLAGGIHEQYF; V gene: TRBV11-3; D gene: TRBD2; J gene: TRBJ2-7; clone size: NA
CDR3 DNA: TGCAGTGCTGGAGACAGGGAACGGACTGAAGCTTTCTTT; CDR3 protein: CSAGDRERTEAFF; V gene: TRBV20-1; D gene: TRBD1; J gene: TRBJ1-1; clone size: NA
CDR3 DNA: TGTGCCAGCAGTTACTCGACAGACCGACTAGCTTGGCGGAATGAGCAGTTCTTC; CDR3 protein: CASSYSTDRLAWRNEQFF; V gene: TRBV6-8; D gene: TRBD2; J gene: TRBJ2-1; clone size: NA
CDR3 DNA: TGCAGCGTTGCTTCTTGGGGGGCGTACAATGAGCAGTTCTTC; CDR3 protein: CSVASWGAYNEQFF; V gene: TRBV29-1; D gene: NA; J gene: TRBJ2-1; clone size: NA
CDR3 DNA: TGTGCCAGCAGCGCAAGAGGTGAAGCTTTCTTT; CDR3 protein: CASSARGEAFF; V gene: TRBV7-6; D gene: NA; J gene: TRBJ1-1; clone size: NA
CDR3 DNA: TGCAGTGCTAGAGTCCCCAGGACATCTTACAATGAGCAGTTCTTC; CDR3 protein: CSARVPRTSYNEQFF; V gene: TRBV20-1; D gene: NA; J gene: TRBJ2-1; clone size: NA
CDR3 DNA: TGTGCCAGCAGGGCTAGCGGGGGATCTTACAATGAGCAGTTCTTC; CDR3 protein: CASRASGGSYNEQFF; V gene: TRBV6-5; D gene: TRBD2; J gene: TRBJ2-1; clone size: many
CDR3 DNA: TGTGCCAGCAGTCGATTTTCCAGGGATCCTTCAACTAATGAAAAACTGTTTTTT; CDR3 protein: CASSRFSRDPSTNEKLFF; V gene: TRBV28; D gene: NA; J gene: TRBJ1-4; clone size: NA
CDR3 DNA: TGTGCCAGCAGCGCCGGGACGGGGTACGAGCAGTACTTC; CDR3 protein: CASSAGTGYEQYF; V gene: TRBV27; D gene: NA; J gene: TRBJ2-7; clone size: NA
CDR3 DNA: TGTGCCAGCAGCGCGTTAAGCGGGGGGGGCGCAGAGGATGGCTACACCTTC; CDR3 protein: CASSALSGGGAEDGYTF; V gene: TRBV9; D gene: NA; J gene: TRBJ1-2; clone size: few
CDR3 DNA: TGTGCCAGTAGTATAAAGGGACAACGTAGAGGCTACACCTTC; CDR3 protein: CASSIKGQRRGYTF; V gene: TRBV19; D gene: NA; J gene: TRBJ1-2; clone size: NA
CDR3 DNA: TGTGCCAGCACCCTGACAGGGCCTCCAGATACGCAGTATTTT; CDR3 protein: CASTLTGPPDTQYF; V gene: TRBV7-8; D gene: TRBD1; J gene: TRBJ2-3; clone size: NA
CDR3 DNA: TGTGCCAGCAGCCAAGGGTACGGAGGCACTGAAGCTTTCTTT; CDR3 protein: CASSQGYGGTEAFF; V gene: TRBV14; D gene: NA; J gene: TRBJ1-1; clone size: NA
CDR3 DNA: TGTGCCAGCAGTTTATCAGTCCGGGTAGCGGAGTACCAAGAGACCCAGTACTTC; CDR3 protein: CASSLSVRVAEYQETQYF; V gene: TRBV28; D gene: NA; J gene: TRBJ2-5; clone size: NA
CDR3 DNA: TGTGCCAGTACCCCCGGGAGGAGGGCGAAGACCATATATTTT; CDR3 protein: CASTPGRRAKTIYF; V gene: TRBV19; D gene: NA; J gene: TRBJ1-3; clone size: few
CDR3 DNA: TGCGCCAGCAGCCAAGATCGGCGGGGGCGAACTGAAGCTTTCTTT; CDR3 protein: CASSQDRRGRTEAFF; V gene: TRBV4-1; D gene: NA; J gene: TRBJ1-1; clone size: NA
CDR3 DNA: TGTGCCAGCAACATGGGGCCTAGAGCCCGCAATGAGCAGTTCTTC; CDR3 protein: CASNMGPRARNEQFF; V gene: TRBV2; D gene: NA; J gene: TRBJ2-1; clone size: few
CDR3 DNA: TGTGCCAGCACTCTACAGCTCAACACTGAAGCTTTCTTT; CDR3 protein: CASTLQLNTEAFF; V gene: TRBV6-6; D gene: NA; J gene: TRBJ1-1; clone size: few
CDR3 DNA: TGTGCCAGCAGTGAAGCGGATAGTCGGTACACCGGGGAGCTGTTTTTT; CDR3 protein: CASSEADSRYTGELFF; V gene: TRBV6-1; D gene: NA; J gene: TRBJ2-2; clone size: NA
CDR3 DNA: TGTGCCAGCAGTTACGTCGCAGTCCCAGATACGCAGTATTTT; CDR3 protein: CASSYVAVPDTQYF; V gene: TRBV6-2/TRBV6-3; D gene: NA; J gene: TRBJ2-3; clone size: NA
CDR3 DNA: TGCAGTGCTTTAATGACAGGGGCTGACACTGAAGCTTTCTTT; CDR3 protein: CSALMTGADTEAFF; V gene: TRBV20-1; D gene: TRBD1; J gene: TRBJ1-1; clone size: few
CDR3 DNA: TGTGCCTGCGGGCCAATGGGAGATACGCAGTATTTT; CDR3 protein: CACGPMGDTQYF; V gene: TRBV3-1; D gene: NA; J gene: TRBJ2-3; clone size: few
CDR3 DNA: TGTGCCAGCAGCGTGCGGGCTGGGGGGGTTTCCTACAATGAGCAGTTCTTC; CDR3 protein: CASSVRAGGVSYNEQFF; V gene: TRBV7-2; D gene: TRBD2; J gene: TRBJ2-1; clone size: many
CDR3 DNA: TGTGCCAGCAGCTTCCGGGACAGATCTTCCCAAGAGACCCAGTACTTC; CDR3 protein: CASSFRDRSSQETQYF; V gene: TRBV7-6; D gene: TRBD1; J gene: TRBJ2-5; clone size: few
CDR3 DNA: TGTGCCAGCAGCAGTGGCGGCTTGCGGAACACTGAAGCTTTCTTT; CDR3 protein: CASSSGGLRNTEAFF; V gene: TRBV7-9; D gene: NA; J gene: TRBJ1-1; clone size: NA
CDR3 DNA: TGTGCCAGCAGCTCTCGGACAGGGGCGGATACGCAGTATTTT; CDR3 protein: CASSSRTGADTQYF; V gene: TRBV7-6; D gene: TRBD1; J gene: TRBJ2-3; clone size: many
CDR3 DNA: TGTGCCAGCAGTTTAACTCACAGGGCGAACACTGAAGCTTTCTTT; CDR3 protein: CASSLTHRANTEAFF; V gene: TRBV6-5; D gene: NA; J gene: TRBJ1-1; clone size: few
CDR3 DNA: TGTGCCAGCAGCTTAGCTTCGGGACAGGGGATCGATGAGCAGTTCTTC; CDR3 protein: CASSLASGQGIDEQFF; V gene: TRBV7-8; D gene: TRBD1; J gene: TRBJ2-1; clone size: many
CDR3 DNA: TGTGCCAGCAGCAGACTAGCGGGGGTCAATGAGCAGTTCTTC; CDR3 protein: CASSRLAGVNEQFF; V gene: TRBV7-6; D gene: TRBD2; J gene: TRBJ2-1; clone size: many
CDR3 DNA: TGCAGCGTTGAAGGTGGGGGACTAGCGGGGCTTGAGCAGTTCTTC; CDR3 protein: CSVEGGGLAGLEQFF; V gene: TRBV29-1; D gene: TRBD2; J gene: TRBJ2-1; clone size: few
CDR3 DNA: TGTGCCAGCAGCTTCGACAGGGTTAAAGGGGCCGGGGAGCTGTTTTTT; CDR3 protein: CASSFDRVKGAGELFF; V gene: TRBV5-8; D gene: TRBD1; J gene: TRBJ2-2; clone size: NA
CDR3 DNA: TGTGCCTGCAGGCCCTCCTATAATTCACCCCTCCACTTT; CDR3 protein: CACRPSYNSPLHF; V gene: TRBV6-2/TRBV6-3; D gene: NA; J gene: TRBJ1-6; clone size: few
CDR3 DNA: TGCGCCAGCAGCTTGATGGGGGGACCCGGGGAGCTGTTTTTT; CDR3 protein: CASSLMGGPGELFF; V gene: TRBV5-1; D gene: NA; J gene: TRBJ2-2; clone size: NA
CDR3 DNA: TGTGCCAGCAGTGGTTTAGCGGGGGGGCCAGGTAATGAGCAGTTCTTC; CDR3 protein: CASSGLAGGPGNEQFF; V gene: TRBV6-2/TRBV6-3; D gene: TRBD2; J gene: TRBJ2-1; clone size: few
CDR3 DNA: TGTGCCAGCAGCCAAGATACGGGTGAGCAGTTCTTC; CDR3 protein: CASSQDTGEQFF; V gene: TRBV3-1; D gene: NA; J gene: TRBJ2-1; clone size: NA
CDR3 DNA: TGTGCCAGCAGCGGTGAAGGGAAGGAAATGAACACTGAAGCTTTCTTT; CDR3 protein: CASSGEGKEMNTEAFF; V gene: TRBV5-6; D gene: NA; J gene: TRBJ1-1; clone size: NA